The present TCR beta chain was sequenced within a study of technical replicates of blood from four donors. Measured with immunoSEQ multiplex PCR; TCRdb has only the in-frame clones, and not every one. The repertoire includes roughly 80,000 clones, roughly 94% of them detected once, and less than 0.4% sits in the top ten. The CDR3 is made up of 15 amino acids. From germline, CDR1 is SGHVS and CDR2 FQNEAQ. Trimming left V 0 bases short and J 1 base short, with 10 bases between. The sample was T cells isolated from PBMCs. The rearrangement joins TRBV7-8 to TRBJ2-7; a weak D match, TRBD1 (6 bases). The TCR sequence derives from a human donor in good health. The CDR3 DNA sequence: TGTGCCAGCAGCTTAGCCAGGGGAAATTCCTACGAGCAGTACTTC. Translated: CASSLARGNSYEQYF.